This TCR beta chain came from a study of cytomegalovirus exposure and HLA in healthy donors (dated 2017 in TCRdb). Regarding the complete study: An earlier analysis of several hundred of the donors reported 250 to 350 Gb of sequence data and 117 million unique TCR beta sequences from about 179 million T cells. Genome-wide SNP genotypes for about 55% of the roughly 670 donors were used in a later genetic analysis, which treated that subset as a discovery cohort. To study patterns of TCR occurrence, a later analysis re-analyzed previously published TCR beta repertoires from several hundred donors and added high-resolution HLA genotyping. To decide whether each TCR beta V gene segment behaved as functional or pseudogenic, an earlier analysis of some 540 of the donors relied on high-throughput TCR beta sequencing. Of the 300 to 400 genotyped donors, over 65% fell in the genetic ancestry cluster associated with self-reported Caucasian donors. To predict cytomegalovirus infection status, the study combined high-throughput TCR immunosequencing, statistical association of individual TCRs with disease status, and machine learning. The number of typed donors differed by locus: 629-630 for A, B, C, DRB1 and DQB1; some 500 for DQA1; approximately 600 for DPA1; and some 470 for DPB1. Donor age, sex, ethnicity and CMV serostatus were collected together with the repertoire data. The T cell repertoires of several hundred subjects were profiled by immunosequencing and related to cytomegalovirus serostatus. Rather than using new phenotypic data, the later analysis identified candidate immune exposures from TCR beta sequences and from how often those sequences occurred across donors. Besides the first cohort of roughly 700 subjects, a separate validation cohort made up of about 120 different subjects was used. Among over 350 genotyped donors of the cohort, an average of approximately 230,000 unique TCR beta nucleotide sequences were sequenced per donor, roughly a sixth of them non-productive. Several DR-DQ haplotypes were handled as single units for association and clustering because linkage in the cohort was strong. The aim of the study was to test whether cataloging public T cell receptors could identify signatures of past pathogen exposure. HLA typing covered class I and class II loci at four-digit resolution. Approximately 330 gigabases of sequencing data and around 85 million unique TCR sequences made up an early release that covered 640 HLA-typed donors. All discovery cohort repertoires had been generated using a single sequencing platform. General conclusions and limits of the study: The only immune exposure information available for the cohort was CMV serostatus. Broadly in line with IMGT annotations, most TCR beta V segments showed up in productive rearrangements about 90% or about 30% of the time in an earlier analysis of about 500 of the donors. In a later analysis, HLA-associated TCR beta chains showed more clonal expansion and lower generation probabilities than non-associated chains that were equally common. In a later analysis, most CMV-associated TCR beta chains were found to appear HLA-restricted, with HLA associations seemingly driven largely by CMV exposure. In a later analysis, several top co-occurrence clusters were reported to appear linked to parvovirus B19, influenza, CMV and Epstein-Barr virus. Specific HLA alleles were associated with 15,000 to 20,000 TCR beta sequences at a false discovery rate of 0.05 in a later analysis. The presence/absence analyses assumed that sequencing depth was roughly uniform across donors, and that assumption may not be true. Correlated functional status among segregating V segments might reflect linkage disequilibrium, but an unknown experimental factor could not be ruled out. The classifier was reported to diagnose cytomegalovirus status with high specificity and sensitivity in both the original cohort and the validation cohort. A later analysis found that TCR association rates varied across HLA loci, with DRB1 alleles showing the most associated TCRs and HLA-C alleles the fewest. In this cohort, only TCR beta chains were sequenced, and detectable features were limited by the absence of alpha or paired-chain data. It was suggested by the authors that the approach could potentially be generalized to other disease states and immunological phenotypes. The study gave a list of about 150 TCR beta chains associated with cytomegalovirus. Because counts were too low, roughly 18 rarely observed V segments, including chromosome 9 orphons, were left out of the earlier analysis of approximately 580 of the donors. Because HLA typing was unavailable for some donors at each locus, only the typed subset was used in association tests. Most TCR sequences were seen in very few donors, while some public TCRs were found in many individuals. When HLA alleles, especially DR and DQ, strongly co-occurred, attributing TCR associations to individual alleles was difficult. An association between a missense DCLRE1C variant and V-gene and J-gene trimming of TCR beta chains was found in a later genetic analysis and replicated in an independent cohort. The 87-base-pair reads could not distinguish some IMGT-functional V segments, including TRBV6-2 and TRBV6-3, so those segments were excluded. A further reported finding was that TCR beta sequences accurately predicted the HLA-A and HLA-B alleles for most subjects in the first cohort. A cluster of highly shared sequence variants was judged likely to represent a technical artifact of the sequencing pipeline. According to a later genetic analysis, donors in an Asian-associated ancestry cluster had fewer N-insertions in productive TCRs than the approximately 700-donor mean. In vitro tests confirmed that a few of the cytomegalovirus-associated TCR beta chains recognize cytomegalovirus antigens.

The CDR3 runs 16 residues from the cysteine to the phenylalanine. Solely the CDR3 DNA is kept, with 48 bases framed from the first base. Trimming at the junction amounts to 3 bases on V and 1 base on J, and the germline ends lie 15 bases apart. CDR1 LNHDA and CDR2 SQIVND are derived from the germline V gene (reference sequence). The cohort comprised more than 550 healthy bone marrow donors. At the time of sampling, all cohort members were nominally healthy, though unrecorded immune exposures were likely present. The donor was CMV seropositive and was included in the group of about 290 seropositive cohort members. Each donor provided a peripheral blood sample, and peripheral blood mononuclear cells were used for TCR beta sequencing. The Qiagen DNeasy Blood Extraction Kit was used to extract genomic DNA from the blood cell samples. Libraries were constructed by the immunoSEQ multiplex PCR assay. The multiplex PCR relied on a mix of 60 forward primers for TCR Vbeta segments and 13 reverse primers for TCR Jbeta segments. Amplification of the CDR3 region of rearranged TCR beta genes was performed with a multiplex PCR assay on genomic DNA. Amplified TCR beta libraries were sequenced as 87-base-pair reads on the Illumina HiSeq System. In the source study's methods: A later analysis tallied 75 million to 85 million unique TCR beta chains across the 700 or so repertoires, and around 12 million of those chains were shared by two or more donors. A nearest-neighbor algorithm error-corrected the raw reads and collapsed the reads into unique sequences, merging closely related sequences to remove PCR and sequencing errors. V, D and J gene segments were assigned by aligning CDR3 sequences to IMGT reference sequences. For a sequence to be retained, a match of at least six nucleotides to both a V gene segment and a J gene segment was required. Rearrangements were called productive when the CDR3 lacked stop codons and stayed in frame with V and J; all others were non-productive. CDR3 was defined according to IMGT convention as the region running from the second conserved V-encoded cysteine to the conserved J-encoded phenylalanine. In an earlier analysis of around 540 of the donors, sequences lacking an unambiguous match to a single V gene segment were excluded. An earlier analysis of around 600 of the donors classified V segments as functional when productive rearrangements were above 56.7% and as segregating when the standard deviation between donors was above 5%. A statistical classification framework was built for diagnosing cytomegalovirus status from the catalog of TCR beta chain sequences. In a later analysis, V and J genes were assigned by comparing TCR nucleotide sequences against IMGT/GENE-DB human TR gene sequences. Using the TCRdist pipeline, a later analysis assigned CDR3 sequences along with most-parsimonious VDJ recombination scenarios. In a later analysis, every TCR beta chain was defined by the combination of its CDR3 amino acid sequence and its V-gene family, and reads without a unique V-gene family were dropped. In a later analysis, 550 to 650 highly shared, low-generation-probability nucleotide sequences were removed to address suspected cross-contamination and a sequencing artifact. In a later analysis, a clonal expansion index for each public chain was calculated from normalized within-repertoire ranks of inferred template counts. In a later analysis, generation probabilities were computed with a VDJ recombination model fitted to out-of-frame rearrangements, and the resulting probabilities were checked against IGoR. A later analysis scored TCR-TCR, TCR-HLA and TCR-CMV co-occurrence with hypergeometric tests, applying a repertoire-size bias correction to TCR pairs. A later analysis estimated false discovery rates by permuting HLA or CMV assignments 20 times. In a later analysis, co-occurring TCRs were grouped using DBSCAN, with TCRdist sequence similarity added in when clustering inside HLA-allele-positive subsets. Repertoires with fewer than 30,000 or more than 120,000 public chains, plus five repertoires with anomalous nucleotide sharing, were excluded from co-occurrence clustering. TCRdb re-hosts the immuneACCESS table, in-frame sequences only. Its copies lack some clones; in the studies checked, an unresolved V gene accounts for under half of them, and the cause for the rest is not known. V, J and clone size were drawn from that table, and D and trimming were deduced from the DNA. In all, the sample holds about 120,000 clones, and less than 65% of those were seen once. The top ten constitute 9% to 10% of the sample.

About this clone itself: This clone's antigen is unknown. No per-base quality is available; no much larger clone lies one base away.

Recombination joined TRBV19 with TRBJ2-5, with the D gene call left open. The sample consisted of PBMCs. The source is a man in his forties in good health and CMV-seropositive. The CDR3 sequence is CASSIRKILGQETQYF. The nucleotide sequence is given as TGTGCCAGTAGTATCAGGAAGATATTAGGCCAAGAGACCCAGTACTTC.